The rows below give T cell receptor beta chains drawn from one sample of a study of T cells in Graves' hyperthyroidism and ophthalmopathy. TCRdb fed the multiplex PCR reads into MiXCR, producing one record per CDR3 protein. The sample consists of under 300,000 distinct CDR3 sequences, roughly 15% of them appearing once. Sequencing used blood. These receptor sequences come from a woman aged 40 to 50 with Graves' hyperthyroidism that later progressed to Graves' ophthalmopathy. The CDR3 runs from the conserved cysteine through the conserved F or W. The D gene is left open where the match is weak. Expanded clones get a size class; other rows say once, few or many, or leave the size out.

CASSVGRAGGQETQYF TGTGCCAGCAGCGTAGGTCGAGCGGGAGGGCAAGAGACCCAGTACTTC many TRBV9 TRBD2 TRBJ2-5
CASSPLMVGTGELFF TGTGCCAGCTCACCACTCATGGTTGGCACCGGGGAGCTGTTTTTT many TRBV18 NA TRBJ2-2
CASSSNPSGGTEAFF TGTGCCAGCAGCAGTAATCCGAGCGGGGGCACTGAAGCTTTCTTT many TRBV9 NA TRBJ1-1
CASSSSRQGLGEQYF TGTGCCAGCAGTTCATCCAGACAGGGGTTGGGCGAGCAGTACTTC many TRBV28 TRBD1 TRBJ2-7
CASREGTHGQYF TGTGCCAGCAGGGAAGGGACCCACGGGCAGTACTTC NA TRBV28 NA TRBJ2-7
CASSGDTVYGYTF TGTGCCAGCAGCGGGGACACGGTTTATGGCTACACCTTC many TRBV2 NA TRBJ1-2
CASSPGTSQNEQFF TGTGCCAGCAGCCCCGGGACTAGCCAAAATGAGCAGTTCTTC many TRBV7-9 TRBD2 TRBJ2-1
CASSIGIEQYF TGTGCCAGTAGTATCGGAATCGAGCAGTACTTC many TRBV19 NA TRBJ2-7
CASSFRPYEQYF TGTGCCAGCAGCTTCAGACCTTACGAGCAGTACTTC NA TRBV7-9 NA TRBJ2-7
CASSTLWGYREKLFF TGTGCCAGCAGTACACTCTGGGGTTATCGGGAAAAACTGTTTTTT many TRBV6-1 NA TRBJ1-4
CASSFPFQDQNTEAFF TGCGCCAGCAGCTTTCCCTTTCAGGACCAGAACACTGAAGCTTTCTTT many TRBV5-1 NA TRBJ1-1
CASSLRRGRRVGDEQYF TGTGCCAGCAGCTTACGCAGGGGACGGAGAGTTGGGGACGAGCAGTACTTC NA TRBV5-4 NA TRBJ2-7
CASSPTGWTREIYNSPLHF TGTGCCAGCAGTCCAACAGGGTGGACCAGGGAAATCTATAATTCACCCCTCCACTTT many TRBV28 NA TRBJ1-6
CASSEPDRGLRETQYF TGCGCCAGCAGTGAGCCCGACAGGGGGCTAAGGGAGACCCAGTACTTC many TRBV10-2 TRBD1 TRBJ2-5
CASSPGTGERGGYTF TGTGCCAGCAGCCCCGGGACAGGGGAGAGAGGTGGCTACACCTTC NA TRBV3-1 TRBD1 TRBJ1-2
CAWSVGQGYGYTF TGTGCCTGGAGTGTAGGTCAGGGATATGGCTACACCTTC many TRBV30 NA TRBJ1-2
CASSSRQGWYEQYF TGTGCCAGCAGTTCAAGACAGGGGTGGTACGAGCAGTACTTC many TRBV27 TRBD1 TRBJ2-7
CATAGTGFLDLPF TGTGCCACCGCCGGGACAGGGTTTCTGGACTTGCCTTTC few TRBV7-9 TRBD1 TRBJ2-6
CASSSGLRGEQYF TGTGCCAGTAGCTCCGGGCTCCGGGGCGAGCAGTACTTC many TRBV19 NA TRBJ2-7
CASGRWASGRGGETQYF TGTGCCAGCGGACGTTGGGCTAGCGGGAGAGGGGGGGAGACCCAGTACTTC many TRBV3-1 TRBD2 TRBJ2-5
CASSLATKQTQYF TGTGCTAGCAGCTTGGCGACTAAACAGACCCAGTACTTC NA TRBV7-7 NA TRBJ2-5
CATSGRGHYNEQFF TGTGCCACCAGTGGGCGGGGGCATTACAATGAGCAGTTCTTC many TRBV24-1 NA TRBJ2-1
CATSVPGLAGQFF TGTGCCACCAGCGTACCGGGACTAGCGGGACAGTTCTTC many TRBV15 TRBD2 TRBJ2-1
CASSPRGGGMRNTEAFF TGTGCCAGCAGCCCCCGGGGAGGGGGCATGAGGAACACTGAAGCTTTCTTT many TRBV11-2 TRBD1 TRBJ1-1
CASSLPQGAGVSSYEQYF TGTGCCAGCAGTCTACCGCAAGGAGCGGGGGTTAGCTCCTACGAGCAGTACTTC once TRBV12-3/TRBV12-4 TRBD2 TRBJ2-7
CASSQEQREIDEQFF TGCGCCAGCAGCCAAGAACAGCGGGAGATCGATGAGCAGTTCTTC NA TRBV4-1 TRBD2 TRBJ2-1
CASEENTGELFF TGTGCCAGCGAGGAGAACACCGGGGAGCTGTTTTTT NA TRBV6-1 NA TRBJ2-2
CASSISQWDTQYF TGTGCCAGTAGTATTTCTCAGTGGGATACGCAGTATTTT many TRBV19 NA TRBJ2-3
CAWTPQADEQFF TGTGCCTGGACCCCTCAGGCGGATGAGCAGTTCTTC many TRBV30 NA TRBJ2-1
CASSQVYGYSGNTIYF TGTGCCAGCAGCCAAGTTTACGGCTACTCTGGAAACACCATATATTTT many TRBV3-1 NA TRBJ1-3
CASSPTYLQGNTEAFF TGTGCCAGCAGCCCAACCTACCTACAGGGGAACACTGAAGCTTTCTTT many TRBV7-9 NA TRBJ1-1
CASSFSGGDYGYTF TGTGCCAGCAGTTTTTCAGGGGGAGATTATGGCTACACCTTC few TRBV28 TRBD1 TRBJ1-2
CASSLGQGGTEAFF TGTGCCAGCTCACTTGGTCAGGGTGGCACTGAAGCTTTCTTT many TRBV18 NA TRBJ1-1
CASSLGGFDGIQYF TGTGCCAGCAGCTTAGGGGGATTCGATGGCATTCAGTACTTC few TRBV7-3 NA TRBJ2-4
CSALQGFSYEQYF TGCAGTGCTCTACAGGGTTTCTCCTACGAGCAGTACTTC few TRBV20-1 NA TRBJ2-7
CASSLVRTDTEAFF TGTGCCAGCAGCTTAGTTCGGACAGACACTGAAGCTTTCTTT NA TRBV11-2 NA TRBJ1-1
CASSLSSAYGYTF TGTGCCAGCAGTTTATCGTCAGCTTATGGCTACACCTTC NA TRBV27 NA TRBJ1-2